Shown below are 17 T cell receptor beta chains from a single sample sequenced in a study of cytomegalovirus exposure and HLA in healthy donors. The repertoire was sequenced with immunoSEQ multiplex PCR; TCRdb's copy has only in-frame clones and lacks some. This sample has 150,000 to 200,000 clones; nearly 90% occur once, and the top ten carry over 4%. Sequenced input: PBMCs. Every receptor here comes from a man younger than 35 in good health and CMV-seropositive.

The CDR3 reads CASSSSGLAITDTQYF. The CDR3 DNA follows: TGTGCCAGCAGCTCGTCGGGACTAGCGATCACAGATACGCAGTATTTT. This rearrangement joins TRBV7-3 to TRBJ2-3; 10 nucleotides agree with TRBD2. The V gene end was trimmed by 4 bases and the J gene end by 2 bases; junction bases not matched to a gene: 6. Germline V lookup: CDR1 SGHTA, CDR2 FQGTGA. This CDR3 is built from 16 residues.

The CDR3 protein is CASSLPGTSDSTDTQYF. The CDR3 DNA reads TGCGCCAGCAGCTTGCCCGGGACTAGCGACAGCACAGATACGCAGTATTTT. The chain joins TRBV5-1 to TRBJ2-3, with 10 bases lining up with TRBD2. Germline trimming cut 1 base from V and 0 bases from J; bases unmatched to any gene: 5. CDR3 length: 17 residues. Germline CDR1 reads SGHRS; CDR2 reads YFSETQ.

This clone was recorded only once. The CDR3 is CASSSTSGHMNTEAFF. In nucleotides, the CDR3 is TGTGCCAGCAGCTCGACCTCGGGACATATGAACACTGAAGCTTTCTTT. This sequence joins TRBV13 and TRBJ1-1, with D possibly being TRBD1 (6 bases). In germline, CDR1 is PRHDT, CDR2 FYEKMQ (reference sequence). The CDR3 is 16 amino acids. V was pared by 4 bases and J by 0 bases, with 15 bases between.

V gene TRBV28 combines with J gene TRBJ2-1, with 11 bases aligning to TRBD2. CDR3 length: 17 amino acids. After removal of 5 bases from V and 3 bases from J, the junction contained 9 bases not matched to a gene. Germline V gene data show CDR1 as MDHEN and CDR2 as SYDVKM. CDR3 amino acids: CASSHSGTSGLYNEQFF. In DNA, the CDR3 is TGTGCCAGCAGTCATTCCGGGACTAGCGGACTCTACAATGAGCAGTTCTTC.

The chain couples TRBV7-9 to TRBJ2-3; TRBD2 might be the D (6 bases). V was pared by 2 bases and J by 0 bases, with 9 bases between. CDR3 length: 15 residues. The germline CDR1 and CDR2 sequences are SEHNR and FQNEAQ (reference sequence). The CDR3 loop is CASSLFRESTDTQYF. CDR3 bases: TGTGCCAGCAGCTTATTTCGGGAGAGCACAGATACGCAGTATTTT. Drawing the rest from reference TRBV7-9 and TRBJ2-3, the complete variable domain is DTGVSQNPRHKITKRGQNVTFRCDPISEHNRLYWYRQTLGQGPEFLTYFQNEAQLEKSRLLSDRFSAERPKGSFSTLEIQRTEQGDSAMYLCASSLFRESTDTQYFGPGTRLTVL.

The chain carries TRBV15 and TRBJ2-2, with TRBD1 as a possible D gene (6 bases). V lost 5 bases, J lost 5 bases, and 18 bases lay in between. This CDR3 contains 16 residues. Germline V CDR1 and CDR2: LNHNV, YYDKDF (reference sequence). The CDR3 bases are TGTGCCACCAGCTACCCCAGGGGCCAAAGAACCGGGGAGCTGTTTTTT. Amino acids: CATSYPRGQRTGELFF.

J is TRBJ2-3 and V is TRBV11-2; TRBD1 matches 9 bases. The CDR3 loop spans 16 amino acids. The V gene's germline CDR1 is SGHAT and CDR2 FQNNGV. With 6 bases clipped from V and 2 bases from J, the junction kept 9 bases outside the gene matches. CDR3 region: CASRRGWDRVTDTQYF. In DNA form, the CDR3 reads TGTGCCAGCAGGAGGGGGTGGGACAGGGTCACAGATACGCAGTATTTT.

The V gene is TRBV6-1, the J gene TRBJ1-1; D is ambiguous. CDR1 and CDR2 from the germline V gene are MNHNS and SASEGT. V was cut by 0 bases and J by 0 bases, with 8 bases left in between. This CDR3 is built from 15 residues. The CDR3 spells CASSEAPRLNTEAFF. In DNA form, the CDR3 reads TGTGCCAGCAGTGAAGCGCCCAGGTTGAACACTGAAGCTTTCTTT.

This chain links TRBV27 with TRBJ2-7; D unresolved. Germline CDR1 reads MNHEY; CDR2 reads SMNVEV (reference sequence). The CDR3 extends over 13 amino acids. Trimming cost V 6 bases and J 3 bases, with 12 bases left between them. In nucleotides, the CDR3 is TGTGCCAGCAGAACTCCTTTGATCTACGAGCAGTACTTC. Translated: CASRTPLIYEQYF.

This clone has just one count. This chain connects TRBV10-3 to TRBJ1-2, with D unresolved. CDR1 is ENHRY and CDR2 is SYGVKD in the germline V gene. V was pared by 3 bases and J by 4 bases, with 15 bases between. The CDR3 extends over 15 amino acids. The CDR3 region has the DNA TGTGCCATCAGTGACTCCCACGGGAACCCCTATGGCTACACCTTC. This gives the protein CAISDSHGNPYGYTF.

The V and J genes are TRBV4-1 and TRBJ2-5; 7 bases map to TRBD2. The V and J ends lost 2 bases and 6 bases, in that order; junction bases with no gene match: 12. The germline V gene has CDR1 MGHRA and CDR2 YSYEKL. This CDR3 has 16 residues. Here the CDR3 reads CASSQIRAGAMKTQYF. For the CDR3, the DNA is TGCGCCAGCAGCCAAATTAGGGCGGGAGCTATGAAGACCCAGTACTTC.

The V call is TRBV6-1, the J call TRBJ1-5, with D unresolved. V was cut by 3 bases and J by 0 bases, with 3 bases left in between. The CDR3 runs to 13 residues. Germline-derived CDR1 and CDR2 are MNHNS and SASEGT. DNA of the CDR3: TGTGCCAGCAGTGACAATAGCAATCAGCCCCAGCATTTT. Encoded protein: CASSDNSNQPQHF.

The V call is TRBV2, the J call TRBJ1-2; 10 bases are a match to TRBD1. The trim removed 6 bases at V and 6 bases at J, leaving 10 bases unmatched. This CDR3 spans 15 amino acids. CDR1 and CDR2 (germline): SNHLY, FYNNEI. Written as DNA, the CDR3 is TGTGCCAGCAGCTACAGACAGGGGGCGCGAGATGGCTACACCTTC. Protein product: CASSYRQGARDGYTF.

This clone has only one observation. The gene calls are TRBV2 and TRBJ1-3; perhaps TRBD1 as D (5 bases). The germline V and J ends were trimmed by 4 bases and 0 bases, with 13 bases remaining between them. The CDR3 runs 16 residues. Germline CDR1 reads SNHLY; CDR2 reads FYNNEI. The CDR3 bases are TGTGCCAGCAGTGCGGCGGGACGCCTCTCTGGAAACACCATATATTTT. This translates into CASSAAGRLSGNTIYF.

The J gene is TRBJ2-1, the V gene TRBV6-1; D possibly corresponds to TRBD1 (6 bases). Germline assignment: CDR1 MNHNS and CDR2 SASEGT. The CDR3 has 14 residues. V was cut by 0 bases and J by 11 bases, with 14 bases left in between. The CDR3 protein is CASSEADSTNQQFF. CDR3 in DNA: TGTGCCAGCAGTGAAGCGGACAGTACAAATCAGCAGTTCTTC.

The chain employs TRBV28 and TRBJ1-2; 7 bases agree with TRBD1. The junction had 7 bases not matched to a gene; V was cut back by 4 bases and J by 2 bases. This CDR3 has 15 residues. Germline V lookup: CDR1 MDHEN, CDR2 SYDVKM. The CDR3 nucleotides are TGTGCCAGCAGTTCCTGGACAGGAGAGAACTATGGCTACACCTTC. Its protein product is CASSSWTGENYGYTF.

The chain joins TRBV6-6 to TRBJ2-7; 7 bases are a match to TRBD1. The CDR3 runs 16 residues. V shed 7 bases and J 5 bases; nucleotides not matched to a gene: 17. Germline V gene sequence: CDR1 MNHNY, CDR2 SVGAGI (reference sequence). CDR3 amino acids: CASKNPAARGQNEQYF. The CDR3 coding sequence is TGTGCCAGCAAAAATCCCGCGGCGAGGGGGCAGAACGAGCAGTACTTC.